This T cell receptor (beta chain) was obtained from a study of CDR3 diversity in severe acne. The germline CDR1 and CDR2 sequences are SGHRS and YFSETQ. J gave up 1 base and V 3 bases, and 2 bases lay outside the gene matches. The CDR3 loop spans 17 amino acids. TCRdb reprocessed the PCR reads with MiXCR, giving one entry per CDR3 protein. The sample yields approximately 80,000 distinct CDR3 sequences, under 65% seen once. The specimen sequenced was blood. The receptor was derived from a male donor in good health, without acne. The chain couples TRBV5-1 to TRBJ2-2; 14 nucleotides align to TRBD2. The CDR3 nucleotides are TGCGCCAGCAGCTACGGGACTAGCGGGGGGAACACCGGGGAGCTGTTTTTT. This gives the protein CASSYGTSGGNTGELFF.